The rows below give T cell receptor beta chains drawn from one sample of a study of T cell repertoires in cytomegalovirus infection. One entry per CDR3 protein, called by TCRdb with MiXCR from the reads. The sample has 200,000 to 250,000 distinct CDR3 sequences, roughly 22% seen once. The material sequenced was CD8+ T cells from PBMCs. These receptors were collected from a human donor in good health (CMV status not recorded). Some clones in this sample may be carry-over from other donors' samples. CDR3s include the opening cysteine and the closing phenylalanine or tryptophan. The D gene is left open where the match is weak. Rows may omit the clone size; those that give it use once, few, many or a size class.

>TRBV11-2|few|-|TRBJ2-5
CASSLDVETQYF
TGTGCCAGCAGCTTAGATGTGGAGACCCAGTACTTC
>TRBV5-8|few|-|TRBJ1-2
CASSPMDGRTYYGYTF
TGTGCCAGCAGCCCGATGGACGGAAGGACCTACTATGGCTACACCTTC
>TRBV20-1|-|TRBD2|TRBJ2-5
CSARDPSPAGGPPAPQETQYF
TGCAGTGCTAGAGACCCCTCACCAGCGGGGGGGCCTCCCGCCCCTCAAGAGACCCAGTACTTC
>TRBV7-8|many|TRBD1|TRBJ2-7
CASSLPPDRAAYEQYF
TGTGCCAGCAGCTTACCGCCTGACAGGGCCGCGTACGAGCAGTACTTC
>TRBV7-9|-|-|TRBJ2-1
CASSPPYLGLQYNEQFF
TGTGCCAGCAGCCCCCCCTACCTAGGGCTCCAATACAATGAGCAGTTCTTC
>TRBV7-6|-|TRBD2|TRBJ2-5
CASSLSSTSLETQYF
TGTGCCAGCAGCTTATCCTCGACTAGCCTAGAGACCCAGTACTTC
>TRBV2|few|-|TRBJ2-5
CANNPTDGQETQYF
TGTGCCAACAACCCCACGGACGGCCAAGAGACCCAGTACTTC
>TRBV7-9|many|TRBD2|TRBJ2-2
CASSLGPPGLATGELFF
TGTGCCAGCAGCTTAGGACCACCGGGACTAGCGACCGGGGAGCTGTTTTTT
>TRBV28|-|TRBD1|TRBJ2-7
CASSFPPTGLTYEQYF
TGTGCCAGCAGTTTCCCCCCGACAGGGCTCACCTACGAGCAGTACTTC
>TRBV7-9|-|-|TRBJ1-1
CASSQVGEEAFF
TGTGCCAGCAGCCAGGTGGGGGAGGAAGCTTTCTTT
>TRBV10-3|-|-|TRBJ1-2
CAISESTPETVNYGYIF
TGTGCCATCAGTGAGTCTACTCCAGAGACCGTTAACTATGGCTACATCTTC
>TRBV7-9|-|-|TRBJ1-1
CASSPVSEGRPLNTEAFF
TGTGCCAGCAGCCCGGTTTCGGAGGGGAGGCCCCTGAACACTGAAGCTTTCTTT
>TRBV9|-|-|TRBJ1-2
CASSGTHLVRYTF
TGTGCCAGCAGCGGGACCCATCTCGTTCGCTACACCTTC
>TRBV12-3/TRBV12-4|-|-|TRBJ1-1
CASSLQGIDTEAFF
TGTGCCAGCAGTTTACAGGGTATTGACACTGAAGCTTTCTTT
>TRBV12-3/TRBV12-4|many|-|TRBJ1-2
CASSLMVGGHGYTF
TGTGCCAGCAGTTTGATGGTAGGGGGACATGGCTACACCTTC
>TRBV20-1|-|-|TRBJ2-3
CSASRGRADTQYF
TGCAGTGCTAGCCGGGGGCGCGCAGATACGCAGTATTTT
>TRBV6-5|-|-|TRBJ2-3
CASSYGDLTDTQYF
TGTGCCAGCAGTTACGGGGACCTCACAGATACGCAGTATTTT
>TRBV28|few|-|TRBJ2-1
CASSLPLYNEQFF
TGTGCCAGCAGTCTCCCCCTTTACAATGAGCAGTTCTTC
>TRBV19|-|TRBD2|TRBJ2-1
CASSIGSGGSYNEQFF
TGTGCCAGTAGTATCGGTAGCGGGGGATCCTACAATGAGCAGTTCTTC
>TRBV20-1|-|TRBD2|TRBJ2-1
CSARDISSGVNEQFF
TGCAGTGCTAGAGACATTTCTAGCGGGGTTAATGAGCAGTTCTTC
>TRBV7-2|many|-|TRBJ1-1
CASSLFEANTEAFF
TGTGCCAGCAGCTTATTCGAAGCGAACACTGAAGCTTTCTTT
>TRBV28|-|-|TRBJ2-3
CASSSGHPGGVDTQYF
TGTGCCAGCAGTTCGGGACACCCTGGGGGGGTGGATACGCAGTATTTT